This is a list of T cell receptor beta chains from one sample in a study of blood T cell repertoires in COVID-19. The repertoire was sequenced with immunoSEQ multiplex PCR; TCRdb's copy has only in-frame clones and lacks some. The repertoire includes fewer than 200,000 clones, 81% of them detected once, and 12% sits in the top ten. The sequenced sample was peripheral blood. These receptors came from a woman aged 80 or over with COVID-19, enrolled during active disease. Each CDR3 is given with its conserved first and last residue. Fields, in order: D gene, J gene, V gene, clone size, CDR3 DNA, CDR3 protein. The D gene is left open where the match is weak. Clone size appears in some rows only: once, few, many, or a class for an expanded clone.

d_call: TRBD1; j_call: TRBJ1-1; v_call: TRBV29-1; clone_size: .; cdr3_nt: TGCAGCGTTGATTCTCCAGGGGGCACTGAAGCTTTCTTT; cdr3_aa: CSVDSPGGTEAFF
d_call: .; j_call: TRBJ2-7; v_call: TRBV6-5; clone_size: .; cdr3_nt: TGTGCCAGCAGTTACATTGGCACAACCTACGAGCAGTACTTC; cdr3_aa: CASSYIGTTYEQYF
d_call: TRBD1; j_call: TRBJ2-1; v_call: TRBV4-2; clone_size: few; cdr3_nt: TGTGCCAGCAGCCAAGAGCCCGGGACAGGGGGCGGTGAGCAGTTCTTC; cdr3_aa: CASSQEPGTGGGEQFF
d_call: TRBD1; j_call: TRBJ2-5; v_call: TRBV10-2; clone_size: .; cdr3_nt: TGCGCCAGCAGTGAAGGGACCGGGACAGGGGTCTGGGAGACCCAGTACTTC; cdr3_aa: CASSEGTGTGVWETQYF
d_call: .; j_call: TRBJ2-7; v_call: TRBV15; clone_size: .; cdr3_nt: TGTGCCACCAGCACTACAGGGACCGAGCAGTACTTC; cdr3_aa: CATSTTGTEQYF
d_call: TRBD2; j_call: TRBJ2-7; v_call: TRBV2; clone_size: .; cdr3_nt: TGTGCCACCTCGGGACTAGCGGGAGGGGCTTTCGAGCAGTACTTC; cdr3_aa: CATSGLAGGAFEQYF
d_call: TRBD1; j_call: TRBJ2-1; v_call: TRBV28; clone_size: .; cdr3_nt: TGTGCCAGCAGTTCATACAGGGGGCGCCGCAATGAGCAGTTCTTC; cdr3_aa: CASSSYRGRRNEQFF
d_call: .; j_call: TRBJ1-2; v_call: TRBV9; clone_size: few; cdr3_nt: TGTGCCAGCAGCGCAGGAACTAACTATGGCTACACCTTC; cdr3_aa: CASSAGTNYGYTF
d_call: TRBD1; j_call: TRBJ1-5; v_call: TRBV2; clone_size: .; cdr3_nt: TGTGCCAGCAGGCCACAGGGGGTTATTAGCAATCAGCCCCAGCATTTT; cdr3_aa: CASRPQGVISNQPQHF
d_call: .; j_call: TRBJ2-7; v_call: TRBV7-2; clone_size: .; cdr3_nt: TGTGCCAGCAGCGAATTCAGGGGTGCCTACGAGCAGTACTTC; cdr3_aa: CASSEFRGAYEQYF
d_call: TRBD2; j_call: TRBJ2-1; v_call: TRBV4-2; clone_size: .; cdr3_nt: TGTGCCAGCAGCCAAGACCTCCTAGCGGGAGCGTCGTACAATGAGCAGTTCTTC; cdr3_aa: CASSQDLLAGASYNEQFF
d_call: TRBD2; j_call: TRBJ2-1; v_call: TRBV6-2/TRBV6-3; clone_size: .; cdr3_nt: TGTGCCAGCAGCCCAAGGACTAGCTTTACCTACAATGAGCAGTTCTTC; cdr3_aa: CASSPRTSFTYNEQFF
d_call: TRBD2; j_call: TRBJ2-7; v_call: TRBV7-2; clone_size: .; cdr3_nt: TGTGCCAGCAGCAAAGGCTCAGCGGGAGCTACCTACGAGCAGTACTTC; cdr3_aa: CASSKGSAGATYEQYF
d_call: TRBD1; j_call: TRBJ2-5; v_call: TRBV5-1; clone_size: .; cdr3_nt: TGCGCCAGCAGCTCCGGGACAGGGGGAGCAGAGACCCAGTACTTC; cdr3_aa: CASSSGTGGAETQYF
d_call: .; j_call: TRBJ1-4; v_call: TRBV7-8; clone_size: once; cdr3_nt: TGTGCCAGCAGCTCAATCATCGGGAATGAAAAACTGTTTTTT; cdr3_aa: CASSSIIGNEKLFF
d_call: TRBD2; j_call: TRBJ2-5; v_call: TRBV10-3; clone_size: .; cdr3_nt: TGTGCCATCAGCGGGACTAGCGGGGGACAAGAGACCCAGTACTTC; cdr3_aa: CAISGTSGGQETQYF
d_call: TRBD1; j_call: TRBJ2-7; v_call: TRBV27; clone_size: .; cdr3_nt: TGTGCCAGCAGTCCTTGGACAGGGGGGAGTGGCGAGCAGTACTTC; cdr3_aa: CASSPWTGGSGEQYF
d_call: TRBD1; j_call: TRBJ1-2; v_call: TRBV10-3; clone_size: .; cdr3_nt: TGTGCCATCATGGGTCGATCAGGGGGCAGGGATGGCTACACCTTC; cdr3_aa: CAIMGRSGGRDGYTF
d_call: .; j_call: TRBJ2-6; v_call: TRBV6-5; clone_size: .; cdr3_nt: TGTGCCAGCAGTTACTCGACGGGAGCTGGGGCCAACGTCCTGACTTTC; cdr3_aa: CASSYSTGAGANVLTF
d_call: .; j_call: TRBJ1-6; v_call: TRBV7-6; clone_size: .; cdr3_nt: TGTGCCAGCAGCTTAGGTCCCGCAGGAGGGGATTCACCCCTCCACTTT; cdr3_aa: CASSLGPAGGDSPLHF
d_call: .; j_call: TRBJ1-6; v_call: TRBV19; clone_size: few; cdr3_nt: TGTGCCAGTAGTATAGGACAGCCGGGTTCACCCCTCCACTTT; cdr3_aa: CASSIGQPGSPLHF
d_call: .; j_call: TRBJ2-7; v_call: TRBV7-6; clone_size: .; cdr3_nt: TGTGCCAGCAGCCCCGACGGAGCTTACGAGCAGTACTTC; cdr3_aa: CASSPDGAYEQYF
d_call: TRBD1; j_call: TRBJ2-5; v_call: TRBV4-3; clone_size: .; cdr3_nt: TGCGCCAGCAGCCAAAACCCTCAATACAGGGGTGAAGAGACCCAGTACTTC; cdr3_aa: CASSQNPQYRGEETQYF
d_call: .; j_call: TRBJ2-3; v_call: TRBV10-3; clone_size: few; cdr3_nt: TGTGCCATCAGTAACAGCCTTAGCACAGATACGCAGTATTTT; cdr3_aa: CAISNSLSTDTQYF
d_call: TRBD1; j_call: TRBJ1-6; v_call: TRBV6-1; clone_size: .; cdr3_nt: TGTGCCAGCAGTGATCTCGGAGGGGGCTTTATCGGACCCCTCCACTTT; cdr3_aa: CASSDLGGGFIGPLHF
d_call: TRBD1; j_call: TRBJ1-2; v_call: TRBV6-6; clone_size: .; cdr3_nt: TGTGCCAGCAGTTACTCGGCGACAGGGAACTATGGCTACACCTTC; cdr3_aa: CASSYSATGNYGYTF
d_call: .; j_call: TRBJ1-5; v_call: TRBV3-1/TRBV3-2; clone_size: once; cdr3_nt: TGTGCCAGCAGCCTCTACTTCGATCAGCCCCAGCATTTT; cdr3_aa: CASSLYFDQPQHF
d_call: TRBD2; j_call: TRBJ2-2; v_call: TRBV11-3; clone_size: .; cdr3_nt: TGTGCCAGCAGCCCTCGACTAGCCGTCGGGGAGCTGTTTTTT; cdr3_aa: CASSPRLAVGELFF
d_call: TRBD1; j_call: TRBJ2-7; v_call: TRBV11-2; clone_size: .; cdr3_nt: TGTGCCAGCAGCTTAGAGGGGAGACAGGGACGTTACGAGCAGTACTTC; cdr3_aa: CASSLEGRQGRYEQYF